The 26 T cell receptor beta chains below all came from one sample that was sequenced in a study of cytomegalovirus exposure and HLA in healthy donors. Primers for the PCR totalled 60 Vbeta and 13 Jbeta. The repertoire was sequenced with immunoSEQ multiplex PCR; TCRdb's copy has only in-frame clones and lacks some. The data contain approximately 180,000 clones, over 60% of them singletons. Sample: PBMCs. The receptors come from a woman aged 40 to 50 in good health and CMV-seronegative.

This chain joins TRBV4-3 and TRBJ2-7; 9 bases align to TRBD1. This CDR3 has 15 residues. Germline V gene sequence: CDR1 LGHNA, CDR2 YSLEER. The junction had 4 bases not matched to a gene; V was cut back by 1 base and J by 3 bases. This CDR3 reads CASSQGPTGGYEQYV. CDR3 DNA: TGCGCCAGCAGCCAAGGTCCGACAGGGGGCTACGAGCAGTACGTC.

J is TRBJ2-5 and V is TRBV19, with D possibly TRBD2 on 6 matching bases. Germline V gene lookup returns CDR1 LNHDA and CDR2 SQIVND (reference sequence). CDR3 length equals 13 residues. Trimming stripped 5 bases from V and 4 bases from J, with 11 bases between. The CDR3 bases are TGTGCCAGTAGTGCCGGGAGCGTAGAGACCCAGTACTTC. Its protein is CASSAGSVETQYF.

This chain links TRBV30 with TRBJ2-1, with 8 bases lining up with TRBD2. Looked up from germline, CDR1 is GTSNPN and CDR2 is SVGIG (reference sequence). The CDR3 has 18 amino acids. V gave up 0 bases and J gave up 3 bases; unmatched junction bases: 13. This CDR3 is CAWSVRSGSRYYYNEQFF. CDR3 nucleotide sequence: TGTGCCTGGAGTGTACGGAGCGGGAGTCGCTACTACTACAATGAGCAGTTCTTC.

The CDR3 DNA sequence: TGTGCCACCAGCAGAGATCAGGGTTATGGCTACACCTTC. Its translation: CATSRDQGYGYTF. The V and J genes are TRBV15 and TRBJ1-2, with D possibly being TRBD1 (5 bases). The V end was cut by 0 bases, the J end by 5 bases, with 7 bases between. The CDR3 totals 13 residues. Germline V gives CDR1 LNHNV, CDR2 YYDKDF (reference sequence).

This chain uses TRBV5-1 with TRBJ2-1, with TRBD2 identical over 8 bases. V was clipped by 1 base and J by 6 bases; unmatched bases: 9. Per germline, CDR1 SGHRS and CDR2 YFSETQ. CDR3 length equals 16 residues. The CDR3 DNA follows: TGCGCCAGCAGCTTGTTCGCGGGAGGCCCTATCAATGAGCAGTTCTTC. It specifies CASSLFAGGPINEQFF.

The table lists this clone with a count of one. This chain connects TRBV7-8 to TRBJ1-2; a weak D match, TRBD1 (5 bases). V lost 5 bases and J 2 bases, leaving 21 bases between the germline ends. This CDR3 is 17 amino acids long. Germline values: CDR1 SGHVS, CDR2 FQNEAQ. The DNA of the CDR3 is TGTGCCAGCAGCCCTAGGGTAGACAGCCCTTGGAACTATGGCTACACCTTC. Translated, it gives CASSPRVDSPWNYGYTF.

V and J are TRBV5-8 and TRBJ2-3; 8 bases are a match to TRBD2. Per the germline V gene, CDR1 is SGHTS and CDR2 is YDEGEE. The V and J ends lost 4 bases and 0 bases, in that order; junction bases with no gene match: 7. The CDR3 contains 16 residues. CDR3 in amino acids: CASSRGTGGSTDTQYF. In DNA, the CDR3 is TGTGCCAGCAGCCGTGGAACGGGGGGGAGCACAGATACGCAGTATTTT.

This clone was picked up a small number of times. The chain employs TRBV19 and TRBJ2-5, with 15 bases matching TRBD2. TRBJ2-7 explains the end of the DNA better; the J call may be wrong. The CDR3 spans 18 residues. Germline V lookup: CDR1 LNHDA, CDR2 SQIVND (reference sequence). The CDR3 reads CASSSGLAGGHSSYEQYF. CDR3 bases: TGTGCCAGTAGTTCGGGACTAGCGGGAGGCCATAGCTCCTACGAGCAGTACTTC.

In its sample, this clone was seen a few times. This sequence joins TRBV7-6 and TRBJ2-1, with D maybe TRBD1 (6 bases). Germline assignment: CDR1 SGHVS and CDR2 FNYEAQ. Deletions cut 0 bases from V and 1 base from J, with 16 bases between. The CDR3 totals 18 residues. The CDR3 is CASSLAANRVQSYNEQFF. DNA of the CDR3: TGTGCCAGCAGCTTAGCGGCCAACAGGGTGCAGTCCTACAATGAGCAGTTCTTC. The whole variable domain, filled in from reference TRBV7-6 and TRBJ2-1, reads GAGVSQSPRYKVTKRGQDVALRCDPISGHVSLYWYRQALGQGPEFLTYFNYEAQQDKSGLPNDRFSAERPEGSISTLTIQRTEQRDSAMYRCASSLAANRVQSYNEQFFGPGTRLTVL.

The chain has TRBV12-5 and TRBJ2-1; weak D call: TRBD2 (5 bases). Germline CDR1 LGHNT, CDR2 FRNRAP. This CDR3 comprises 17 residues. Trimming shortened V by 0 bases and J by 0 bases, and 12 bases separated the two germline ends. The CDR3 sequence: CASGLVLSGSSYNEQFF. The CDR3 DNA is TGTGCTAGTGGTTTGGTCTTAAGTGGGAGCTCCTACAATGAGCAGTTCTTC.

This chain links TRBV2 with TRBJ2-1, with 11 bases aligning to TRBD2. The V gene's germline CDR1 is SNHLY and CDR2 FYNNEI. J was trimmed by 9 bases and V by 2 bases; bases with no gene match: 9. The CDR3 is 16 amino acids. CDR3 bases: TGTGCCAGCAGTGAACTAGGGATGGGGACTAGCGGTGAGCAGTTCTTC. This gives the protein CASSELGMGTSGEQFF.

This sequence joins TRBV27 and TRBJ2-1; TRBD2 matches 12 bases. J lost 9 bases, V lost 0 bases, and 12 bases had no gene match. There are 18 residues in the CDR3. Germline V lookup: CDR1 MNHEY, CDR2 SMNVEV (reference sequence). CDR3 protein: CASSLSVRASGRGGEQFF. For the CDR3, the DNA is TGTGCCAGCAGTTTATCGGTCAGAGCTAGCGGGAGGGGCGGTGAGCAGTTCTTC.

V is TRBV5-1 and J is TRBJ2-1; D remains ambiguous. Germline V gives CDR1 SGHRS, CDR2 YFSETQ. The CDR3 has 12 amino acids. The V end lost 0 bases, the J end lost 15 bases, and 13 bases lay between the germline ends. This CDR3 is CASSLEQARWFF. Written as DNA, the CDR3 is TGCGCCAGCAGCTTGGAGCAGGCCCGCTGGTTCTTC.

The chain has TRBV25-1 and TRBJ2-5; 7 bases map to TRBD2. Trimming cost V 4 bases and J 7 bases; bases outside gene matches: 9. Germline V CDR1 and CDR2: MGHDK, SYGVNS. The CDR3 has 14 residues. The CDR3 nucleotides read TGTGCCAGCAGTGCCGGACTAGGTGTTATGACCCAGTACTTC. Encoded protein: CASSAGLGVMTQYF.

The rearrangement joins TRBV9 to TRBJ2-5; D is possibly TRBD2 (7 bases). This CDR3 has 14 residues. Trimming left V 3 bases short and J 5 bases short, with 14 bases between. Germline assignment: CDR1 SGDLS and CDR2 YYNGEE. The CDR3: CASSGGGLRETQYF. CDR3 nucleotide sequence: TGTGCCAGCAGCGGAGGGGGACTACGGGAGACCCAGTACTTC.

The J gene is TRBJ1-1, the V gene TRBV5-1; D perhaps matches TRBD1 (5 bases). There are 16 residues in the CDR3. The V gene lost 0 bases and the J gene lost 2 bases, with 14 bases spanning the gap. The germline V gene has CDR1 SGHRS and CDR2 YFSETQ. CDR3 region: CASSLGPGGENTEAFF. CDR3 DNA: TGCGCCAGCAGCTTGGGACCTGGGGGGGAAAACACTGAAGCTTTCTTT. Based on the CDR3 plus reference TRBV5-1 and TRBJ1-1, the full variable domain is KAGVTQTPRYLIKTRGQQVTLSCSPISGHRSVSWYQQTPGQGLQFLFEYFSETQRNKGNFPGRFSGRQFSNSRSEMNVSTLELGDSALYLCASSLGPGGENTEAFFGQGTRLTVV.

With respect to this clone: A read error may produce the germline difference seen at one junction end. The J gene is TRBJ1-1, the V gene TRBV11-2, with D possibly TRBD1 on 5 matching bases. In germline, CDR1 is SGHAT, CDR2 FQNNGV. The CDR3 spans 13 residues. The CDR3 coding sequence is TGTGCCAGCAGCTTAGATCAGGACACAGAAGCTTTCTTT. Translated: CASSLDQDTEAFF. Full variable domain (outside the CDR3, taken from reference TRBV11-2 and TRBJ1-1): EAGVAQSPRYKIIEKRQSVAFWCNPISGHATLYWYQQILGQGPKLLIQFQNNGVVDDSQLPKDRFSAERLKGVDSTLKIQPAKLEDSAVYLCASSLDQDTEAFFGQGTRLTVV.

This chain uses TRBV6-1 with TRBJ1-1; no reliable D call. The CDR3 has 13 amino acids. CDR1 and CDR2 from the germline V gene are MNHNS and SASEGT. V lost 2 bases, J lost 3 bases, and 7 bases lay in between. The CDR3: CASSEHRDTEAFF. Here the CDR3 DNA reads TGTGCCAGCAGTGAACACCGAGACACTGAAGCTTTCTTT.

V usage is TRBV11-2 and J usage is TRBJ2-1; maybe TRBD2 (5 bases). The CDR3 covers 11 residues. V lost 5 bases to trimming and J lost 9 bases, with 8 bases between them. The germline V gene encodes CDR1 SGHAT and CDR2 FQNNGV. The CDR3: CASSGSLEQFF. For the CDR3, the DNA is TGTGCCAGCAGCGGGAGTCTTGAGCAGTTCTTC.

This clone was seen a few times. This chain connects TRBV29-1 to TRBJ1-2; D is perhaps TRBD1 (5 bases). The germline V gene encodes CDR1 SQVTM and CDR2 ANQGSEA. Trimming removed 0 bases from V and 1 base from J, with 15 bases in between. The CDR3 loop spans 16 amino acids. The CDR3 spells CSVEDGAGGGNYGYTF. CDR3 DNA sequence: TGCAGCGTTGAAGATGGAGCGGGTGGGGGTAACTATGGCTACACCTTC.

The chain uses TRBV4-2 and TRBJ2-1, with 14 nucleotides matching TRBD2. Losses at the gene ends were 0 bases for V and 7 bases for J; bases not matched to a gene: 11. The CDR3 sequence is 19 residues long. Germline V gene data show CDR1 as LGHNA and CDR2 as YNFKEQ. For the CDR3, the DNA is TGTGCCAGCAGCCAAGAGACTAGCGGGAGGGCCCCGGGTGCGAATGAGCAGTTCTTC. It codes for CASSQETSGRAPGANEQFF.

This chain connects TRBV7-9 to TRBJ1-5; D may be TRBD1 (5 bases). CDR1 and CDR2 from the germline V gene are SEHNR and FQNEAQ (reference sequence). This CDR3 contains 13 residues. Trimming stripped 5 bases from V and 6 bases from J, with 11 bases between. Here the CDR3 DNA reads TGTGCCAGCAGCAACAACCAGGGTCAGCCCCAGCATTTT. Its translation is CASSNNQGQPQHF. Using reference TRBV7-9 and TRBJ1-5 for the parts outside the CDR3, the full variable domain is DTGVSQNPRHKITKRGQNVTFRCDPISEHNRLYWYRQTLGQGPEFLTYFQNEAQLEKSRLLSDRFSAERPKGSFSTLEIQRTEQGDSAMYLCASSNNQGQPQHFGDGTRLSIL.

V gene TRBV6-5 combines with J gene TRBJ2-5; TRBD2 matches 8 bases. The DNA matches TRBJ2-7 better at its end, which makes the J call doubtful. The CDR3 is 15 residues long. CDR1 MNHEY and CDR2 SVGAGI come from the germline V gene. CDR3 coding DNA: TGTGCCAGCAGTTACGGAACGGGAGGGCCCTACGAGCAGTACTTC. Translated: CASSYGTGGPYEQYF.

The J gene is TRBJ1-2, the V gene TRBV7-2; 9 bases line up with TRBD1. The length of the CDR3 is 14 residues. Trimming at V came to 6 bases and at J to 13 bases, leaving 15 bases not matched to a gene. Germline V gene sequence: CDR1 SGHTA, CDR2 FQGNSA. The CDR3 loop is CASRLGGQGNGCTF. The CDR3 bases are TGTGCCAGCAGATTGGGCGGACAGGGGAATGGATGCACCTTC. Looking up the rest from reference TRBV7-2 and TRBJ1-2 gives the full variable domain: GAGVSQSPSNKVTEKGKDVELRCDPISGHTALYWYRQSLGQGLEFLIYFQGNSAPDKSGLPSDRFSAERTGGSVSTLTIQRTQQEDSAVYLCASRLGGQGNGCTFGSGTRLTVV.

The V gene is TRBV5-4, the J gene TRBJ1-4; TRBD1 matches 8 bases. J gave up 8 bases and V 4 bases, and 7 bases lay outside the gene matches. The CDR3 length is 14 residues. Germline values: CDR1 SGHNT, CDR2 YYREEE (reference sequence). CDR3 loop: CASSLDRGDEKLFF. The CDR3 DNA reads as TGTGCCAGCAGCCTCGACAGGGGAGACGAAAAACTGTTTTTT.

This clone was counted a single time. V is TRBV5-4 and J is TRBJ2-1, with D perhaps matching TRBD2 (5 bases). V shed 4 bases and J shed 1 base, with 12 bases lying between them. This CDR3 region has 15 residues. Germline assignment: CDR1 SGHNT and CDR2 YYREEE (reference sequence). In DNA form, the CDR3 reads TGTGCCAGCAGCCCCGTCGGGGAATCCTACAATGAGCAGTTCTTC. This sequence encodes CASSPVGESYNEQFF. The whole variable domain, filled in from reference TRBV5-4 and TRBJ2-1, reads ETGVTQSPTHLIKTRGQQVTLRCSSQSGHNTVSWYQQALGQGPQFIFQYYREEENGRGNFPPRFSGLQFPNYSSELNVNALELDDSALYLCASSPVGESYNEQFFGPGTRLTVL.